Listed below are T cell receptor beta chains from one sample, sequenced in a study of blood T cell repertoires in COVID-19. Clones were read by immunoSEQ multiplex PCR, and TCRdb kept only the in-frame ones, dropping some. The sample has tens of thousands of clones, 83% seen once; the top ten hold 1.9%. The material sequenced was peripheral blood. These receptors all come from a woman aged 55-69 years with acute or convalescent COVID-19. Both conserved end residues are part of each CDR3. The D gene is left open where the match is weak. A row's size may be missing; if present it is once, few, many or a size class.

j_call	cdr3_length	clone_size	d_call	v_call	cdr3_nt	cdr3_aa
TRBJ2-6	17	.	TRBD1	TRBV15	TGTGCCACCAGCGTTGACAGGGTGGGCTCTGGGGCCAACGTCCTGACTTTC	CATSVDRVGSGANVLTF
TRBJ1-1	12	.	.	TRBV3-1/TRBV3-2	TGTGCCAGCAGCCCGCGGGGCACTGAAGCTTTCTTT	CASSPRGTEAFF
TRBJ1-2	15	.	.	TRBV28	TGTGCCAGCATTGGGACGGGGGGCGAGTGGTATGGCTACACCTTC	CASIGTGGEWYGYTF
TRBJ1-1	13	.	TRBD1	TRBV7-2	TGTGCCAGCAGCCGGGACAGGAACACTGAAGCTTTCTTT	CASSRDRNTEAFF
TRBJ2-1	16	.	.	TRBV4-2	TGTGCCAGCAGCCAAGGCGGACAGAAATTTAACAATGAGCAGTTCTTC	CASSQGGQKFNNEQFF
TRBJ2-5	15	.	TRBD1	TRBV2	TGTGCCAGCAGACCCGGGACAGGGAGAGAAGAGACCCAGTACTTC	CASRPGTGREETQYF
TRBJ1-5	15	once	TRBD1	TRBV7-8	TGTGCCAGCAGCCCCAGACAGGGTCTCTATCAGCCCCAGCATTTT	CASSPRQGLYQPQHF
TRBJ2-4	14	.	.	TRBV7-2	TGTGCCAGCAGCTTAGACAGGGCCAAAAACATTCAGTACTTC	CASSLDRAKNIQYF
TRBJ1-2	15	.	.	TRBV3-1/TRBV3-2	TGTGCCAGCAGCCAAGATGAGGGTAAGACAGGCGGCTACACCTTC	CASSQDEGKTGGYTF
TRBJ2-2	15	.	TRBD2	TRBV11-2	TGTGCCAGCAGACTAGCGGGAGGGCGAACCGGGGAGCTGTTTTTT	CASRLAGGRTGELFF
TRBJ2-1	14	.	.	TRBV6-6	TGTGCCAGCAGACCTCCGGGACTTCACAATGAGCAGTTCTTC	CASRPPGLHNEQFF
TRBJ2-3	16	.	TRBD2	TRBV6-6	TGTGCCAGCAGTCGACTAAGCGGGATTCCGTCGGATACGCAGTATTTT	CASSRLSGIPSDTQYF
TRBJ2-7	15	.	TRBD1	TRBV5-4	TGTGCCAGCAGCCCAGGGGGACAGGGTTCCTACGAGCAGTACTTC	CASSPGGQGSYEQYF